The source of this T cell receptor beta chain is a study of STAT3 mutations in large granular lymphocyte leukemia. Findings and limits, study-wide: Samples missed the first appearance of the clone. Every T-cell large granular lymphocyte leukemia patient had at least one immunodominant TCR beta clonotype.

A single count supports this clone. The antigen remains undetermined. The CDR3 loop spans 17 amino acids. Germline-derived CDR1 and CDR2 are SEHNR and FQNEAQ (reference sequence). V shed 1 base and J 3 bases; nucleotides not matched to a gene: 11. TCRdb's table, derived via immunoSEQ multiplex PCR, lists solely in-frame clones and lacks some. The sample shows around 4,000 clones, around 83% of them seen only once. The sequenced material came from peripheral blood mononuclear cells. The V and J genes are TRBV7-9 and TRBJ2-7; 8 bases are shared with TRBD1. The sequence derives from a man between 35 and 55 years old with T-cell large granular lymphocyte leukemia. Some clones in this sample may be carry-over from other donors' samples. CDR3 in DNA: TGTGCCAGCAGCTTAGGATCAGGGGGCCTTTCACGCTACGAGCAGTACTTC. Protein: CASSLGSGGLSRYEQYF.